The present T cell receptor (beta chain) was sequenced within a study of tumor-infiltrating lymphocytes in primary liver carcinoma. On the study more broadly: Tumors were staged T1-T3 N0M0 and measured about 4 to 11 cm across.

The CDR3 spans 20 residues. Germline CDR1 is MNHNS and CDR2 is SASEGT. To note about this clonotype: The junction shows a germline mismatch at one end, possibly a read error.

RNA isolated from unsorted whole blood supplied the blood RNA, with germline DNA also extracted. Patients carried chronic HBV infection without prior treatment. The input was about 500 ng total RNA; TCR beta cDNA was made from it with a constant-region primer. TCR beta libraries came from three nested multiplex PCR rounds using slightly modified ARM-PCR. The opening two PCR rounds, roughly 11 cycles each, paired TRBV1-TRBV30 forward primers with a C-beta reverse primer. Each CDR3 protein is one row after TCRdb ran MiXCR on the multiplex PCR reads. The data show 310,000 or so distinct CDR3 sequences, about two thirds seen once.

This sequence joins TRBV6-1 and TRBJ2-6, with TRBD1 identical over 10 bases. Sequenced: peripheral blood. This sequence was found in a man aged 40-49 years with primary liver carcinoma and hepatitis B virus infection. The DNA of the CDR3 is TGTGCCAGCAGTGAAGAATTTACGGGGGACAGGGGTTCTGGGGCCAACGTCATGACTTTC. Translating it yields CASSEEFTGDRGSGANVMTF.